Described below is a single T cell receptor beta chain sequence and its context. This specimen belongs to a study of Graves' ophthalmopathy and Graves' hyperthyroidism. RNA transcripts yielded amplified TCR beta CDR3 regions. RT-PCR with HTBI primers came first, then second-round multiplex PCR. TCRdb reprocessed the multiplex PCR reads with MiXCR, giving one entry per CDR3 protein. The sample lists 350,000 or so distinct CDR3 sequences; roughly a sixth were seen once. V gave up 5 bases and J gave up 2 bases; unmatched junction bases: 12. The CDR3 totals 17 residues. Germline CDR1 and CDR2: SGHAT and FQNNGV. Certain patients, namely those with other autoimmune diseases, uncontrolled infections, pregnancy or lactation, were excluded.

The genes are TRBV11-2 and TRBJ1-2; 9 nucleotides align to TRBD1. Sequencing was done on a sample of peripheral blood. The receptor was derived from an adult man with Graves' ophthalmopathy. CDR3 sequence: CASSPPSPGQGNYGYTF. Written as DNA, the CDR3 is TGTGCCAGCAGCCCCCCATCTCCGGGACAGGGAAACTATGGCTACACCTTC.